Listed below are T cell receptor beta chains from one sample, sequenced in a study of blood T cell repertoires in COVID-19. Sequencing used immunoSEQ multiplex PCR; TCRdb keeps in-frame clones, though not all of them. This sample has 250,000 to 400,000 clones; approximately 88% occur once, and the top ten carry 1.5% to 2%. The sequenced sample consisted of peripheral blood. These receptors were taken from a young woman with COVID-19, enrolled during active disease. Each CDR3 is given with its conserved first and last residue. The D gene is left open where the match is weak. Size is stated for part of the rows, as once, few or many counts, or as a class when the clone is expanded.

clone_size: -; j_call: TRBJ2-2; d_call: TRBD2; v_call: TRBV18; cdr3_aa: CASSIGLVDTGELFF; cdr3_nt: TGTGCCAGCTCAATCGGACTAGTGGATACCGGGGAGCTGTTTTTT
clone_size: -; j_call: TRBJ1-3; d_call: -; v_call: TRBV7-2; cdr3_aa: CASSLRGSSGNTIYF; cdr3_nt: TGTGCCAGCAGCTTGAGAGGGAGCTCTGGAAACACCATATATTTT
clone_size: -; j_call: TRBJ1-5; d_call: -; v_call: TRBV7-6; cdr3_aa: CASSLVGREVPNQPQHF; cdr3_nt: TGTGCCAGCAGCTTAGTTGGCAGGGAGGTCCCCAATCAGCCCCAGCATTTT
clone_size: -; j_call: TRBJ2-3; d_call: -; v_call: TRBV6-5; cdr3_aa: CASSYLAGSTDTQYF; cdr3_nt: TGTGCCAGCAGCTACCTCGCGGGGAGCACAGATACGCAGTATTTT
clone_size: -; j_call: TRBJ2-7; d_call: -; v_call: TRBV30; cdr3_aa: CAWSRKYEQYF; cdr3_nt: TGTGCCTGGAGTCGTAAATACGAGCAGTACTTC
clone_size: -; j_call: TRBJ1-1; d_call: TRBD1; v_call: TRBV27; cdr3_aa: CASSQNRGNEAFF; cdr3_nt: TGTGCCAGCAGTCAAAACAGGGGGAATGAAGCTTTCTTT
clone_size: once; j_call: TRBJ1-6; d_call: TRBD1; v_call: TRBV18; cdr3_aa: CASSPTRDSYNSPLHF; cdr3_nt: TGTGCCAGCTCACCCACCCGGGACAGCTATAATTCACCCCTCCACTTT
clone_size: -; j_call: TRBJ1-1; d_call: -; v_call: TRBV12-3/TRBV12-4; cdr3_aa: CASSLAPNTEAFF; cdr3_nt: TGTGCCAGCAGTTTGGCACCGAACACTGAAGCTTTCTTT
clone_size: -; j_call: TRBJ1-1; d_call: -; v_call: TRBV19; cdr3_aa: CASSIEGFGITEAFF; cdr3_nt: TGTGCCAGTAGTATCGAGGGTTTTGGGATCACTGAAGCTTTCTTT
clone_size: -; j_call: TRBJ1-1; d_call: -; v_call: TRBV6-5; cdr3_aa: CASQEDRNTEAFF; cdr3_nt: TGTGCCAGCCAAGAGGACAGGAACACTGAAGCTTTCTTT
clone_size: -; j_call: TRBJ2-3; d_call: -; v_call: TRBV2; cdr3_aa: CASSEIVVLDTQYF; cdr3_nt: TGTGCCAGCAGTGAGATAGTAGTATTAGATACGCAGTATTTT
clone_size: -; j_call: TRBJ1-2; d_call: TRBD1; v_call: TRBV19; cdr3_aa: CASSVTGELAYGYTF; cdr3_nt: TGTGCCAGTAGTGTAACAGGGGAGTTGGCCTATGGCTACACCTTC
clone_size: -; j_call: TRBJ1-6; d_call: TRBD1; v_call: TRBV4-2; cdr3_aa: CASSQDRDRNSPLHF; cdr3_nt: TGTGCCAGCAGCCAAGACCGGGACAGGAATTCACCCCTCCACTTT